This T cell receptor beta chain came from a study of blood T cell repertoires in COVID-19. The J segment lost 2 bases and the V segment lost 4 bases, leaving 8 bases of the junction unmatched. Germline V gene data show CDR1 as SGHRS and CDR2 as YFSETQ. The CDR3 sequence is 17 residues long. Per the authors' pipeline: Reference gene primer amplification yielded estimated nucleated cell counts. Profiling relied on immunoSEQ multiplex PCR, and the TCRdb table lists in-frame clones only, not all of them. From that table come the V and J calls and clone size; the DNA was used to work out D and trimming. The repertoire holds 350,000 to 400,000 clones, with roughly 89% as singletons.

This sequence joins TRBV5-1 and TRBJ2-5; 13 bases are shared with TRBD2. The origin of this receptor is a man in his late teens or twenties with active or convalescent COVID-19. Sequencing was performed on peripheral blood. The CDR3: CASSPIPGLAGQETQYF. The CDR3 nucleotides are TGCGCCAGCAGCCCGATCCCGGGACTAGCGGGGCAAGAGACCCAGTACTTC.